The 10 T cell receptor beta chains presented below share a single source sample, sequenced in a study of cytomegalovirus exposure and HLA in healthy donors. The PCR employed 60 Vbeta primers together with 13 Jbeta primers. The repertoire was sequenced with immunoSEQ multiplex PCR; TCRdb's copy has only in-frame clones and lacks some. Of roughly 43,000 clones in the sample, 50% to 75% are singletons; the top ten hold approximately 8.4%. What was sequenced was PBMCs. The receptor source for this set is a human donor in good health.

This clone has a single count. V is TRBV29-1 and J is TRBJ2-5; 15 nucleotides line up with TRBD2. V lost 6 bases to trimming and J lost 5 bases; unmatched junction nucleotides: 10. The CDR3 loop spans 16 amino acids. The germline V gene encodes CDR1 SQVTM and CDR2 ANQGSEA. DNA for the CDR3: TGCAGCGTCGCCGGGACTAGCGGGGGGAAATGGGAGACCCAGTACTTC. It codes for CSVAGTSGGKWETQYF.

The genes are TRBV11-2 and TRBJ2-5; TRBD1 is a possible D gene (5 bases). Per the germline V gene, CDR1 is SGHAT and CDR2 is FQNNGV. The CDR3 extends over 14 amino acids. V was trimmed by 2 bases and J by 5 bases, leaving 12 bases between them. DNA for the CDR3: TGTGCCAGCAGCTTATCAGGACATTCGGAGACCCAGTACTTC. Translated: CASSLSGHSETQYF.

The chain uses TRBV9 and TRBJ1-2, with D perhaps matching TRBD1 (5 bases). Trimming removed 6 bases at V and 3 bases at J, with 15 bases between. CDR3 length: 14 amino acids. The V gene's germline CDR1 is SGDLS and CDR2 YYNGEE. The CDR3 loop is CASTPRTNYYGYTF. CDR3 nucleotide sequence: TGTGCCAGCACTCCCCGGACAAATTACTATGGCTACACCTTC.

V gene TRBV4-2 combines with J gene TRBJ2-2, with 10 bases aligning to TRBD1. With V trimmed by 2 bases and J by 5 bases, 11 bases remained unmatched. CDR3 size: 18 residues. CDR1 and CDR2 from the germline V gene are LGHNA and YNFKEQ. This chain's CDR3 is CASSQYRGQGISTGELFF. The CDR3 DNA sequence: TGTGCCAGCAGCCAATACCGGGGACAGGGGATCTCTACCGGGGAGCTGTTTTTT.

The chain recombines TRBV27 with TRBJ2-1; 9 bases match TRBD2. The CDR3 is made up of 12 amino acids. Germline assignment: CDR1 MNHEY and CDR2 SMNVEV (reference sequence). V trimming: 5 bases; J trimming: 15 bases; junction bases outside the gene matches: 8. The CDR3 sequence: CASSRKRGALFF. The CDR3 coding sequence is TGTGCCAGCAGTAGAAAGCGGGGGGCCCTGTTCTTC.

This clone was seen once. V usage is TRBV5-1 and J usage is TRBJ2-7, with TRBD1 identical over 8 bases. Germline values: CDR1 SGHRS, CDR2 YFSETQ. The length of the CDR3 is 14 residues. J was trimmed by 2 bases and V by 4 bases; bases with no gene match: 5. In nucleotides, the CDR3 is TGCGCCAGCAGCCAACAGGGGGGTCCCTACGAGCAGTACTTC. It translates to CASSQQGGPYEQYF.

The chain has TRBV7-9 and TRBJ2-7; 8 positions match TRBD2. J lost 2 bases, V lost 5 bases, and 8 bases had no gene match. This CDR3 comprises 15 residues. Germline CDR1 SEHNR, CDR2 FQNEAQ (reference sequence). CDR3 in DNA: TGTGCCAGCAGCCCGACGGGGGGGCTTCCCTACGAGCAGTACTTC. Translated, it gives CASSPTGGLPYEQYF. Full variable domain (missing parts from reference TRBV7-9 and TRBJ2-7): DTGVSQNPRHKITKRGQNVTFRCDPISEHNRLYWYRQTLGQGPEFLTYFQNEAQLEKSRLLSDRFSAERPKGSFSTLEIQRTEQGDSAMYLCASSPTGGLPYEQYFGPGTRLTVT.

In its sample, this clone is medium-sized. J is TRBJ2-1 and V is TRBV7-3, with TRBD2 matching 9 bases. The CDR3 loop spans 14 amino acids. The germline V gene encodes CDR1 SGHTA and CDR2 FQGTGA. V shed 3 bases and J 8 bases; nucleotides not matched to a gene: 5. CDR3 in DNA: TGTGCCAGCAGCTTGGAGACTAGCGGTTATGAGCAGTTCTTC. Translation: CASSLETSGYEQFF.

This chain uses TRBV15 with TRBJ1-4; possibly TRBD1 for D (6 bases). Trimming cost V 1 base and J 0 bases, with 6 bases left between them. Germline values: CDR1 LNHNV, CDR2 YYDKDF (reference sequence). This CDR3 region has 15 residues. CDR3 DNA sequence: TGTGCCACCAGCAGAGGACAGGCAACTAATGAAAAACTGTTTTTT. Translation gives CATSRGQATNEKLFF.

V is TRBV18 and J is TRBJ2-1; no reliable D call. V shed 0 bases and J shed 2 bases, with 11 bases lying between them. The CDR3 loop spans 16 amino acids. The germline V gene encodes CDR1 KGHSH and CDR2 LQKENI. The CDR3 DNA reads TGTGCCAGCTCACCACCGGGCAGGCCAACCTACAATGAGCAGTTCTTC. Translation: CASSPPGRPTYNEQFF.